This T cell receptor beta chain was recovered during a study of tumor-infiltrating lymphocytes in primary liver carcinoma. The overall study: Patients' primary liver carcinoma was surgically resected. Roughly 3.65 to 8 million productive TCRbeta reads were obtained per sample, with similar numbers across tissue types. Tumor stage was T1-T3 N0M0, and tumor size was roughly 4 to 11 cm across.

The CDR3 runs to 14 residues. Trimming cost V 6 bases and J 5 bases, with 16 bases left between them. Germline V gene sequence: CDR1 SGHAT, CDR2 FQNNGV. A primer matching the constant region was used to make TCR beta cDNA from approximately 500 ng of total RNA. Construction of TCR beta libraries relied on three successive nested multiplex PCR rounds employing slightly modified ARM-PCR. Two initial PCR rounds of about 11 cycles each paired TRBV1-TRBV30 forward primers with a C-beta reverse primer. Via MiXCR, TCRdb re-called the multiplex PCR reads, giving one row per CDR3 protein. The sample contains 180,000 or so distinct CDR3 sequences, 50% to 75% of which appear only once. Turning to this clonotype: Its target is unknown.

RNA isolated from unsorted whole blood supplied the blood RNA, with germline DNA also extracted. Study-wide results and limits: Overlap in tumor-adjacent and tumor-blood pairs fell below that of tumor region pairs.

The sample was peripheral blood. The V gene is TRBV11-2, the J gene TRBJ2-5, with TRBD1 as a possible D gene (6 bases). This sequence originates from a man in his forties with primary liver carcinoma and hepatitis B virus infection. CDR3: CASSSRTQGETQYF. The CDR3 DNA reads TGTGCCAGCAGTTCCCGGACTCAGGGGGAGACCCAGTACTTC.